This entry is about one T cell receptor (beta chain). Its antigen is still unknown. This sample's time point: week 5, during vaccination. Doses of 300 ug of mutant IDH1 20-mer peptide were given with topical imiquimod. Donors harbored newly found WHO grade 3 or 4 IDH1-mutant, ATRX-lost astrocytomas. The data were produced by immunoSEQ multiplex PCR, yet TCRdb's version contains in-frame clones alone and is incomplete. The sample contains 60,000 or so clones, about 86% of which appear only once. This specimen comes from a study of a mutant IDH1 vaccine in newly diagnosed glioma. For the study at large: Most patients had received both radiotherapy and temozolomide, the prior options being radiotherapy, temozolomide, or both.

Trimming removed 4 bases from V and 0 bases from J; junction bases left unmatched: 2. The CDR3 is made up of 15 amino acids. The germline CDR1 and CDR2 sequences are MNHEY and SVGAGI. This receptor was obtained from a woman aged 45-60 years with glioma. Sample: PBMCs, taken from a glioma patient whose treatment included an IDH1 peptide vaccine. The J gene is TRBJ2-2, the V gene TRBV6-5, with 7 positions matching TRBD1. The CDR3 protein is CASSWDRTNTGELFF. The DNA for the CDR3 is TGTGCCAGCAGTTGGGACAGAACGAACACCGGGGAGCTGTTTTTT.